Described below is a single T cell receptor (beta chain) sequence and its context. Its antigen is currently unknown. These data originate in a study of T cell responses to AZD1222 COVID-19 vaccine. Regarding the study as a whole: No repertoire was sampled before or during the peak T cell response, only after it. Increased Spike-specific TCR breadth and depth were observed after two AZD1222 doses.

Only in-frame clones appear in the TCRdb table, and some are missing; sequencing was by immunoSEQ multiplex PCR. Altogether approximately 110,000 clones are present, around 81% being singletons, with the ten largest covering approximately 10%. The starting material was peripheral blood, obtained on day 0 of AZD1222 vaccination. This TCR was recovered from an adult in good health.

The CDR3: CASSPRAGGGGNTEAFF. For the CDR3, the DNA is TGTGCCAGCAGTCCCCGGGCAGGCGGCGGGGGGAACACTGAAGCTTTCTTT. The V call is TRBV2, the J call TRBJ1-1, with D possibly being TRBD1 (5 bases). Trimming pared 5 bases from V and 1 base from J, leaving 20 bases between. Germline loops: CDR1 SNHLY, CDR2 FYNNEI. The CDR3 runs to 17 residues.